These 13 T cell receptor beta chains were sequenced from one sample in a study of T cells expressing NK-cell markers. TCRdb re-called the 5' RACE reads and gives one entry per CDR3 protein, without DNA. This listing includes 400,000 to 550,000 distinct CDR3 sequences. Material for sequencing was blood T cells: a sorted CD56 or NKG2C T cell subset, CD4+ or CD8+ T cells, or bulk PBMC T cells (not recorded which). Every receptor here comes from a woman between 18 and 69 years old in good health.

V gene TRBV20-1 combines with J gene TRBJ2-3. Germline CDR1 is DFQATT and CDR2 is SNEGSKA (reference sequence). CDR3 size: 15 residues. This CDR3 reads CSAREGLYGTDTQYF.

The J gene is TRBJ2-2, the V gene TRBV9; TCRdb reports TRBD1, a call that lacks DNA to check it against. Germline-derived CDR1 and CDR2 are SGDLS and YYNGEE. The CDR3 is 14 amino acids. CDR3 residues: CASSVERGTGELFF. Full variable domain (missing parts from reference TRBV9 and TRBJ2-2): DSGVTQTPKHLITATGQRVTLRCSPRSGDLSVYWYQQSLDQGLQFLIQYYNGEERAKGNILERFSAQQFPDLHSELNLSSLELGDSALYFCASSVERGTGELFFGEGSRLTVL.

This chain's CDR3 is CASSGAGENEQYF. This chain links TRBV9 with TRBJ2-7; TCRdb returns TRBD2, unconfirmable since there is no DNA. CDR1 SGDLS and CDR2 YYNGEE come from the germline V gene. The CDR3 consists of 13 residues.

The V gene is TRBV6-5, the J gene TRBJ1-6. The germline V gene encodes CDR1 MNHEY and CDR2 SVGAGI. This CDR3 has 16 amino acids. CDR3 sequence: CASSYGPGPNNSPLHF.

V is TRBV29-1 and J is TRBJ2-7; TCRdb lists TRBD2, though no DNA is available to test this call. CDR1 is SQVTM and CDR2 is ANQGSEA in the germline V gene. The CDR3 consists of 14 residues. This CDR3 is CSVDKGLAGGEQYF.

The chain recombines TRBV30 with TRBJ2-5; the TRBD1 assignment by TCRdb is unverifiable without DNA. Per the germline V gene, CDR1 is GTSNPN and CDR2 is SVGIG (reference sequence). The CDR3 covers 14 residues. The CDR3 sequence: CAAVRTGAIETQYF.

This chain joins TRBV4-3 and TRBJ1-1; TCRdb lists TRBD1, though no DNA is available to test this call. Germline CDR1 reads LGHNA; CDR2 reads YSLEER. The CDR3 extends over 15 amino acids. The chain's CDR3 is CASSPQSGVYTEAFF.

This chain joins TRBV9 and TRBJ1-2; the D call of TRBD1 rests on TCRdb alone, since no DNA is present to check it. Germline CDR1 reads SGDLS; CDR2 reads YYNGEE. CDR3 length: 15 amino acids. The CDR3 sequence: CASSVTRDSNYGYTF.

The gene calls are TRBV7-3 and TRBJ2-5; TCRdb picks TRBD2, but there is no DNA to check that call. CDR3 length: 15 amino acids. Germline CDR1 and CDR2: SGHTA and FQGTGA. The CDR3 sequence: CASSLTRTSRETQYF.

The chain has TRBV12-3 or TRBV12-4 and TRBJ2-2; the TRBD2 assignment by TCRdb is unverifiable without DNA. This CDR3 comprises 16 residues. CDR3: CASRGLAGGLTGELFF.

The V and J genes are TRBV19 and TRBJ1-1; TCRdb picks TRBD1, but there is no DNA to check that call. Germline V gene lookup returns CDR1 LNHDA and CDR2 SQIVND (reference sequence). This CDR3 is built from 13 residues. Here the CDR3 reads CASTSAPWAEAFF.

This rearrangement joins TRBV11-2 to TRBJ2-7; TCRdb's assignment of TRBD2 cannot be checked, as there is no DNA. The V gene's germline CDR1 is SGHAT and CDR2 FQNNGV. This CDR3 is built from 14 residues. Here the CDR3 reads CASSFLVGGGEQYF.

The chain links TRBV14 to TRBJ2-1; TCRdb names TRBD2, which stays unverified in the absence of DNA. There are 15 residues in the CDR3. Germline V CDR1 and CDR2: SGHDN, FVKESK. CDR3 sequence: CASSPGLGRFNEQFF.